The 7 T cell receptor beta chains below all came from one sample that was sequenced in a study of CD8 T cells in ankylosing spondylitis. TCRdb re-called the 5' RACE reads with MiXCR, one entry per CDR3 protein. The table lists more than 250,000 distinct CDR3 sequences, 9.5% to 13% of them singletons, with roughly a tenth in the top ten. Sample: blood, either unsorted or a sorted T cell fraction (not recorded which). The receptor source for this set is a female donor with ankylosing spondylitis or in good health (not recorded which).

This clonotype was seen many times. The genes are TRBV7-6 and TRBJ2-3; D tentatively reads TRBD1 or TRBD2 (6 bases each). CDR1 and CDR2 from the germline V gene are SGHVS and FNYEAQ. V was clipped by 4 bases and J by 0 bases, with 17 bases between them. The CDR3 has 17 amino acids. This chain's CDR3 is CASSSGARGFSTDTQYF. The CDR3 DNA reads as TGTGCCAGCAGCTCGGGGGCTAGGGGGTTTAGCACAGATACGCAGTATTTT.

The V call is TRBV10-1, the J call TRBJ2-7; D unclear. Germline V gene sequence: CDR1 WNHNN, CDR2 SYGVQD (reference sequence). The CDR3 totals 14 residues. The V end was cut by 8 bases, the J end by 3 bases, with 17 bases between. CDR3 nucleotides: TGCGCCAGCGCACGGTGGATTATGAGCTACGAGCAGTACTTC. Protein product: CASARWIMSYEQYF.

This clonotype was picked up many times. The DNA for the CDR3 is TGTGCCAGCAGTTTCGGGCAGAGAAATTCACCCCTCCACTTT. Its protein is CASSFGQRNSPLHF. The chain carries TRBV12-3 or TRBV12-4 and TRBJ1-6; D is unresolved. The CDR3 runs 14 residues. With 3 bases removed from V and 7 bases from J, the gap between germline ends came to 10 bases.

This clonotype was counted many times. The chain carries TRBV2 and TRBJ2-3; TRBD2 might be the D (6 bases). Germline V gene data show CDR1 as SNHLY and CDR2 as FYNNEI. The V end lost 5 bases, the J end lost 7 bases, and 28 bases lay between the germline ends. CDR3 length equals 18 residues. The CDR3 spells CASSPLVVMTGVRNTQYF. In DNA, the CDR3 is TGTGCCAGCAGTCCCTTGGTGGTGATGACGGGAGTTCGAAATACGCAGTATTTT.

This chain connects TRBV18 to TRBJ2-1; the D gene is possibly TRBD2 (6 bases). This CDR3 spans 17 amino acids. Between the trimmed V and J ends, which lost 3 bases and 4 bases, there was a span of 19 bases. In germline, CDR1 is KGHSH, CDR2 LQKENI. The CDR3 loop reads CASSPGWRAPWYNEQFF. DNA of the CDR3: TGTGCCAGCTCACCGGGGTGGAGGGCCCCCTGGTACAATGAGCAGTTCTTC.

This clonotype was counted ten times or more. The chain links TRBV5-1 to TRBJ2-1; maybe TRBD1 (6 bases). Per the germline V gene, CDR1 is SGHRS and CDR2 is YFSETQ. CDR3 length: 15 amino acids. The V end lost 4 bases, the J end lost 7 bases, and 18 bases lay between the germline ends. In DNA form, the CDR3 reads TGCGCCAGCAGCATCACAGGGCTCACCCCGAATGAGCAGTTCTTC. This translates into CASSITGLTPNEQFF. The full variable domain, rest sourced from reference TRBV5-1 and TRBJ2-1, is KAGVTQTPRYLIKTRGQQVTLSCSPISGHRSVSWYQQTPGQGLQFLFEYFSETQRNKGNFPGRFSGRQFSNSRSEMNVSTLELGDSALYLCASSITGLTPNEQFFGPGTRLTVL.

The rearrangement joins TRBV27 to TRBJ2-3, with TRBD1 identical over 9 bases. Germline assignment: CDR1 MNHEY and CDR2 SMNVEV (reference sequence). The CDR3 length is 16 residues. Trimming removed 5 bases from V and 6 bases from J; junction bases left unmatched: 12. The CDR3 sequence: CASSHGQGKWADTQYF. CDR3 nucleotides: TGTGCCAGCAGTCACGGACAGGGGAAGTGGGCCGATACGCAGTATTTT.